This T cell receptor beta chain originates from a study of blood T cell repertoires in COVID-19. Study as a whole: Italy, Spain and the United States were the sources of the convalescent and acute COVID-19 samples. T cells, B-cell-depleted T cells, or PBMCs provided the cDNA or gDNA that served as material.

As processed by the authors: From reference gene primer amplification, estimates of nucleated cell counts were derived. Profiling relied on immunoSEQ multiplex PCR, and the TCRdb table lists in-frame clones only, not all of them. The V and J calls and the clone size are those of that table, but D and trimming were determined from the DNA. The profile covers about 78,000 clones, with roughly nine tenths appearing a single time and about 1.9% taken by the ten largest. V lost 5 bases to trimming and J lost 6 bases; unmatched junction nucleotides: 10. The germline V gene has CDR1 SEHNR and CDR2 FQNEAQ (reference sequence). The CDR3 is 18 amino acids.

The clonotype comes from a woman in her sixties or seventies with acute or convalescent COVID-19. The chain is built from TRBV7-9 and TRBJ2-1; 16 bases are a match to TRBD2. The sequencing input was peripheral blood. CDR3 in DNA: TGTGCCAGCAGCGTGGGACTAGCGGGAGGGCCCTCGGGCAATGAGCAGTTCTTC. It codes for CASSVGLAGGPSGNEQFF. Combining the CDR3 with reference TRBV7-9 and TRBJ2-1 gives the whole variable domain DTGVSQNPRHKITKRGQNVTFRCDPISEHNRLYWYRQTLGQGPEFLTYFQNEAQLEKSRLLSDRFSAERPKGSFSTLEIQRTEQGDSAMYLCASSVGLAGGPSGNEQFFGPGTRLTVL.